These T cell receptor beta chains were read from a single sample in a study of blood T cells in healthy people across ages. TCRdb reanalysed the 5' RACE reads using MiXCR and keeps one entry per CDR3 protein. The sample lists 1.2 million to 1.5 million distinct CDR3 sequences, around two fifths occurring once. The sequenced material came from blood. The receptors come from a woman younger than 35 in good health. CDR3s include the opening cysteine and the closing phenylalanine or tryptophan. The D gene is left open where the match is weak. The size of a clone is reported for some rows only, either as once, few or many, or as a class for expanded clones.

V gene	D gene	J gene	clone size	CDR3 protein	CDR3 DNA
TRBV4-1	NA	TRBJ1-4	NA	CASSGNWQGGEKLFF	TGCGCCAGCAGCGGAAACTGGCAGGGAGGTGAAAAACTGTTTTTT
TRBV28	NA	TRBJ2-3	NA	CASRPSDITDTQYF	TGTGCCAGCCGACCAAGCGACATCACAGATACGCAGTATTTT
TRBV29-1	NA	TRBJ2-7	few	CSVEPRTSGEQYF	TGCAGCGTTGAGCCCAGGACGTCTGGGGAGCAGTACTTC
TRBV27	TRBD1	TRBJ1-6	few	CASSWTGTDNSPLHF	TGTGCCAGCAGTTGGACCGGGACAGATAATTCACCCCTCCACTTT
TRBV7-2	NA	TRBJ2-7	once	CASSSEERTIYEQYF	TGTGCCAGCAGCTCTGAGGAGAGGACCATCTACGAGCAGTACTTC
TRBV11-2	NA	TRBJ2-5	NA	CASSLVIQTQYF	TGTGCCAGCAGCTTAGTAATACAGACCCAGTACTTC
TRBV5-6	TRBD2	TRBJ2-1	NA	CACSLETSGGRSNEQFF	TGTGCCTGCAGCTTGGAGACTAGCGGGGGGAGGTCGAATGAGCAGTTCTTC
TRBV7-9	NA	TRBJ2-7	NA	CASQTGYKDEQYF	TGTGCCAGCCAGACAGGCTATAAGGACGAGCAGTACTTC
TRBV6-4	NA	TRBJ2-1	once	CASSDSARARTGNEQFF	TGTGCCAGCAGTGACTCCGCGAGGGCTCGGACTGGGAATGAGCAGTTCTTC
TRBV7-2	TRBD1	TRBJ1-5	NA	CASSTQTGGNQPQHF	TGTGCCAGCAGCACGCAAACAGGGGGCAACCAGCCCCAGCATTTT
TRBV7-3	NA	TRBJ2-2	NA	CASNTGANTGELFF	TGTGCCAGCAATACGGGGGCGAACACCGGGGAGCTGTTTTTT
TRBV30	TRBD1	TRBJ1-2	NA	CAVRDRGSSYTF	TGTGCCGTCCGGGACAGGGGATCTAGCTACACCTTC
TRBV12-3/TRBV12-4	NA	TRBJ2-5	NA	CASSLDLGSYNEQYF	TGTGCCAGCAGTTTAGATCTGGGCTCCTACAATGAGCAGTACTTC
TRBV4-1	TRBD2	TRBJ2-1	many	CASSHGMTSQSYNEQFF	TGCGCCAGCAGCCACGGTATGACTAGCCAATCCTACAATGAGCAGTTCTTC
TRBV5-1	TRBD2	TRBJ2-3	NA	CASSLASMAGGSTDTQYF	TGCGCCAGCAGCTTGGCCAGTATGGCGGGGGGGAGCACAGATACGCAGTATTTT
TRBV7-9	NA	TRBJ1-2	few	CASSLGLAGTNYGYTF	TGTGCCAGCAGCTTAGGGTTGGCAGGGACTAACTATGGCTACACCTTC
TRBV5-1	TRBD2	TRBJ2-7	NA	CASSLAQREGSYEQYF	TGCGCCAGCAGCTTGGCGCAGCGGGAGGGGTCCTACGAGCAGTACTTC
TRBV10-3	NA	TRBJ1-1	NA	CATVDRTMNTEAFF	TGTGCCACCGTCGACAGGACAATGAACACTGAAGCTTTCTTT
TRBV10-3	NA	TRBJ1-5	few	CAISVDLNDPQHF	TGTGCCATCAGTGTAGACCTCAACGACCCCCAGCATTTT
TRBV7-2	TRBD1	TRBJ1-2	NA	CASSQRQGSGYTF	TGTGCCAGCAGCCAACGACAGGGGAGCGGCTACACCTTC
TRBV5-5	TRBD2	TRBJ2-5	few	CASSWTSAETQYF	TGTGCCAGCAGCTGGACTAGCGCGGAGACCCAGTACTTT
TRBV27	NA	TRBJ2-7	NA	CASSSWDNSYEQYF	TGTGCCAGCAGTTCCTGGGACAACTCCTACGAGCAGTACTTC
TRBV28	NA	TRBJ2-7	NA	CASSLRVTYEQYF	TGTGCCAGCAGTCTACGCGTAACCTACGAGCAGTACTTC
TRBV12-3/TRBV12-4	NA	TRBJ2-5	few	CASSSDTHQETQYF	TGTGCCAGCAGTTCGGACACGCACCAAGAGACCCAGTACTTC
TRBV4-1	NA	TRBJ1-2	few	CASSQEGQSYGYTF	TGCGCCAGCAGCCAAGAAGGGCAAAGCTATGGCTACACCTTC
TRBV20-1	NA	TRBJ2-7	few	CSASRGGHYEQYF	TGCAGTGCTAGTCGTGGGGGTCACTACGAGCAGTACTTC
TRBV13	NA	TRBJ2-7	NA	CASSVMSRGYEQYF	TGTGCCAGCAGCGTTATGTCTCGGGGGTACGAGCAGTACTTC
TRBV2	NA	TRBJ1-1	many	CASSLGQSTEAFF	TGTGCCAGCAGTCTCGGACAGAGCACTGAAGCTTTCTTT
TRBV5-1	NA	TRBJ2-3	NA	CASSLGRARTDTQYF	TGCGCCAGCAGCTTGGGGCGGGCCCGCACAGATACGCAGTATTTT
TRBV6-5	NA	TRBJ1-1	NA	CASRQNSPNTEAFF	TGTGCCAGCAGGCAAAATTCCCCGAACACTGAAGCTTTCTTT
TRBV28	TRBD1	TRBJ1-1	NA	CASSNRGGNEAFF	TGTGCCAGCAGCAACAGGGGCGGAAATGAAGCTTTCTTT
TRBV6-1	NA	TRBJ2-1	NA	CASSEAREEFF	TGTGCCAGCAGTGAAGCGCGAGAAGAGTTCTTC
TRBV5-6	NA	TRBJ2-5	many	CASSFRVSETQYF	TGTGCCAGCAGCTTCAGGGTGTCTGAGACCCAGTACTTC
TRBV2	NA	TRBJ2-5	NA	CASSGTKKYF	TGTGCCAGCAGTGGGACAAAGAAGTACTTC
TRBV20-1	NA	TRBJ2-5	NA	CSARDFNLPQETQYF	TGCAGTGCTAGAGATTTCAACCTTCCCCAAGAGACCCAGTACTTC
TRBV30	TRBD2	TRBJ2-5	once	CAWETSGGSYNEQYF	TGTGCCTGGGAGACTAGCGGGGGGTCCTACAATGAGCAGTACTTC
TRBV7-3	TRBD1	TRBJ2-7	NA	CASSPHPNRGPYNEQYF	TGTGCCAGCAGCCCCCACCCCAACAGGGGTCCCTACAATGAGCAGTACTTC
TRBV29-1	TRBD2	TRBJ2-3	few	CSVSTSGGSISDTQYF	TGCAGCGTTTCGACTAGCGGCGGCTCGATTAGTGATACGCAGTATTTT
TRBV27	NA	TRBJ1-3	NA	CASSLGRLGGNTIYF	TGTGCCAGCAGTTTGGGGAGATTAGGTGGAAACACCATATATTTT
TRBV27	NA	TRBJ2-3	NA	CASSLGGLRTDTQYF	TGTGCCAGCAGTCTCGGGGGACTTCGCACAGATACGCAGTATTTT
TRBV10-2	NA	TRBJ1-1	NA	CASRQGQSEAFF	TGCGCCAGCAGGCAAGGGCAATCTGAAGCTTTCTTT